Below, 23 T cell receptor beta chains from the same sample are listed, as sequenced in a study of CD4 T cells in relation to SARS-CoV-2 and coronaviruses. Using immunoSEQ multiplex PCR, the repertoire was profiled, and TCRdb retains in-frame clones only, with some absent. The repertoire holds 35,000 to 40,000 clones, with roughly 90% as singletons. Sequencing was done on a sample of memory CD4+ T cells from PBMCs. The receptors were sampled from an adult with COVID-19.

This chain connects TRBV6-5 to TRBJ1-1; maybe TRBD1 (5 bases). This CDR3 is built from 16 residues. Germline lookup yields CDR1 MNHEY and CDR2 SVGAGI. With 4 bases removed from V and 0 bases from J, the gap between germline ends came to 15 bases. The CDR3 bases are TGTGCCAGCAGTTTCATGAGGGGTTTCATGAACACTGAAGCTTTCTTT. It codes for CASSFMRGFMNTEAFF.

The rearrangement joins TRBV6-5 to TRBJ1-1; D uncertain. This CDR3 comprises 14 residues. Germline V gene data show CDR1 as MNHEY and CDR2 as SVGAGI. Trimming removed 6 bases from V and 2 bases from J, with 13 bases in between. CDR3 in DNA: TGTGCCAGCAGCACCCCTGGTAGCAACACTGAAGCTTTCTTT. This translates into CASSTPGSNTEAFF.

CDR3 in DNA: TGTGCCACCAGCAGAGATTTGGCAGGGGCCTTTGAAGCTTTCTTT. This gives the protein CATSRDLAGAFEAFF. The chain combines TRBV15 with TRBJ1-1; maybe TRBD1 (6 bases). Trimming shortened V by 0 bases and J by 7 bases, and 15 bases separated the two germline ends. CDR3 length: 15 amino acids. In germline, CDR1 is LNHNV, CDR2 YYDKDF (reference sequence).

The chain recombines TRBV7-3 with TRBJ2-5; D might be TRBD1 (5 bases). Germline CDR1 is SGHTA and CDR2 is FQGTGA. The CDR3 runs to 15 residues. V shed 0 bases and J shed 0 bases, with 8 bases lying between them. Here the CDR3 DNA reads TGTGCCAGCAGCTTAACGGGGCGGAACCAAGAGACCCAGTACTTC. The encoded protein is CASSLTGRNQETQYF.

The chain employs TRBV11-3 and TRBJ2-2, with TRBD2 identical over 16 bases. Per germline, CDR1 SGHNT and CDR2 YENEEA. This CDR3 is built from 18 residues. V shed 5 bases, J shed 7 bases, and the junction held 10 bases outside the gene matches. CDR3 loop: CASSPPGLAGGRNGELFF. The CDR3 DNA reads TGTGCCAGCAGCCCTCCGGGACTAGCGGGGGGGCGAAACGGGGAGCTGTTTTTT.

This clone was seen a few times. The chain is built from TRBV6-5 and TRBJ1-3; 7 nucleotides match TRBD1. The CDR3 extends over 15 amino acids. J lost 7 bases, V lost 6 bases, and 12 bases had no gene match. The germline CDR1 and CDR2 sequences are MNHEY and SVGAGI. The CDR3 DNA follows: TGTGCCAGCAGGGCGACAGGGAATAGCGGGAACACCATATATTTT. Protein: CASRATGNSGNTIYF.

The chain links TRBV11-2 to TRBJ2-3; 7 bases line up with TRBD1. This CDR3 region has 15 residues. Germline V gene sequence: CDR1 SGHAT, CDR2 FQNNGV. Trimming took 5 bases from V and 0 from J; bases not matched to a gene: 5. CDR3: CASSTRQGSTDTQYF. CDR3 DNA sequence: TGTGCCAGCAGCACGCGACAGGGAAGCACAGATACGCAGTATTTT.

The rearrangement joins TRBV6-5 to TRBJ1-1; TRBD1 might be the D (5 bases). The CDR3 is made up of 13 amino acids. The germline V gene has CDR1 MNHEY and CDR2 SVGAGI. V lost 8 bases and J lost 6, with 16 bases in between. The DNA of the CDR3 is TGTGCCAGCTGGGGCGGAGGGGCCGCTGAAGCTTTCTTT. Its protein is CASWGGGAAEAFF.

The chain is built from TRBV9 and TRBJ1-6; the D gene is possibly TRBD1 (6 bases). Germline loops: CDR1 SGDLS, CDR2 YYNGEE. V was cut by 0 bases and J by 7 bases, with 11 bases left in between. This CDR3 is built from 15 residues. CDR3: CASSVAQGSNSPLHF. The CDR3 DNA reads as TGTGCCAGCAGCGTAGCCCAGGGGTCGAATTCACCCCTCCACTTT.

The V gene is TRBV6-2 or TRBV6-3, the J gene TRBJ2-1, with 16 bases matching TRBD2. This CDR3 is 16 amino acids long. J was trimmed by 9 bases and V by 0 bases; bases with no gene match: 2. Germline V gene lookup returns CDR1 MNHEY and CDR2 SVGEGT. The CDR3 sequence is CASSYSGTSGGGEQFF. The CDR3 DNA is TGTGCCAGCAGTTACTCGGGGACTAGCGGGGGGGGTGAGCAGTTCTTC.

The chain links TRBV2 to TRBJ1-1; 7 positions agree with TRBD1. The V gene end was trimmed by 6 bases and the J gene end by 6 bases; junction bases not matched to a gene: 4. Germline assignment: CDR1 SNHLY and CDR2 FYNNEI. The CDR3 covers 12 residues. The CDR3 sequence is CASRVGTAEAFF. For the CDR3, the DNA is TGTGCCAGCAGGGTAGGGACAGCTGAAGCTTTCTTT.

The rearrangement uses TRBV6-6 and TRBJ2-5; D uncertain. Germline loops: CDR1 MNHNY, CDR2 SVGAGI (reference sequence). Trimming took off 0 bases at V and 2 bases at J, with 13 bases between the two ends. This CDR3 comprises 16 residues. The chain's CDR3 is CASSYSGLGQQETQYF. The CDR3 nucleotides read TGTGCCAGCAGTTACTCGGGTCTCGGGCAGCAAGAGACCCAGTACTTC.

The chain's CDR3 is CASSPGLAGVHEQYF. The CDR3 DNA reads TGTGCCAGCAGCCCCGGACTAGCGGGGGTTCACGAGCAGTACTTC. J is TRBJ2-7 and V is TRBV3-1 (or the pseudogene TRBV3-2); 13 bases agree with TRBD2. Trimming took 4 bases from V and 5 from J; bases not matched to a gene: 5. The CDR3 totals 15 residues. The germline V gene has CDR1 LGHDT and CDR2 YNNKEL (reference sequence).

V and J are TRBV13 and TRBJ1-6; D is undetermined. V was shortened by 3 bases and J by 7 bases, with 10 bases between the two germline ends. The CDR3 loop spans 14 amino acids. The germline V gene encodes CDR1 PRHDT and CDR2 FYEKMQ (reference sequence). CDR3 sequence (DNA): TGTGCCAGCAGCTTTTACGGAGGGAATTCACCCCTCCACTTT. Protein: CASSFYGGNSPLHF.

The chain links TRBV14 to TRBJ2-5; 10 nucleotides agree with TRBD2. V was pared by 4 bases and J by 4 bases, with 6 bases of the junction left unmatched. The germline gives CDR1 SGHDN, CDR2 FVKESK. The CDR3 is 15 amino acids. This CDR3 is CASSPGVAGGETQYF. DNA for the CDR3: TGTGCCAGCAGCCCCGGGGTAGCGGGGGGAGAGACCCAGTACTTC.

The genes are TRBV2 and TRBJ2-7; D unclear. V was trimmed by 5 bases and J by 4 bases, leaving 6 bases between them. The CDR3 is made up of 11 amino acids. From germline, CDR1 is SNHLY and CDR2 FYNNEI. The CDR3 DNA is TGTGCCAGCAGTCCCAGTTACGAGCAGTACTTC. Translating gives CASSPSYEQYF.

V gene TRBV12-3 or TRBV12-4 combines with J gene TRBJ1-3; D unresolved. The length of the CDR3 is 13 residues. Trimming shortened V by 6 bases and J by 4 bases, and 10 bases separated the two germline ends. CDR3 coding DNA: TGTGCCAGCAGCCAACCTCACGGAAACACCATATATTTT. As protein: CASSQPHGNTIYF.

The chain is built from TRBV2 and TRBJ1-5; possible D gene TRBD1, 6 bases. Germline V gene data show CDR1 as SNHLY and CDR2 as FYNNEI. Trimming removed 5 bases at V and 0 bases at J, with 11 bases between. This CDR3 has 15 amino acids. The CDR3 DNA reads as TGTGCCAGCAGTAAACAGGGAAATAGCAATCAGCCCCAGCATTTT. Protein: CASSKQGNSNQPQHF.

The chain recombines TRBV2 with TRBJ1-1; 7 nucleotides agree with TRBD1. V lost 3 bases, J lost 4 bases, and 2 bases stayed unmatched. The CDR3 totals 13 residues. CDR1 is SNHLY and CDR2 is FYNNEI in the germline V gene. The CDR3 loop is CASSDSGGTEAFF. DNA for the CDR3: TGTGCCAGCAGTGATTCAGGGGGCACTGAAGCTTTCTTT.

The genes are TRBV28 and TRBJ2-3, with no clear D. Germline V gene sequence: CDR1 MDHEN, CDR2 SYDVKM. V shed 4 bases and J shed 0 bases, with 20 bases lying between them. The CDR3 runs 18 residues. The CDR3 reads CASSSLLQELTSTDTQYF. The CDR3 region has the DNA TGTGCCAGCAGTTCTTTACTGCAGGAATTAACTAGCACAGATACGCAGTATTTT.

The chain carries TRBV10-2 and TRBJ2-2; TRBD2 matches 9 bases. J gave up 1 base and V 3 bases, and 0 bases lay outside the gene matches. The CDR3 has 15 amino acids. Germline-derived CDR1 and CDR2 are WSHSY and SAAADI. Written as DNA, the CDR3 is TGCGCCAGCAGTGATAGCGGGGGGAACACCGGGGAGCTGTTTTTT. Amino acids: CASSDSGGNTGELFF.

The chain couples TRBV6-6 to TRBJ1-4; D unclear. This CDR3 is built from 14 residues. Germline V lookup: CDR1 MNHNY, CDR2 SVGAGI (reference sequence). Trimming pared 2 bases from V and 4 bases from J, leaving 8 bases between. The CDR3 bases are TGTGCCAGCAGTTACGGGTCCAGTAATGAAAAACTGTTTTTT. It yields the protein CASSYGSSNEKLFF.

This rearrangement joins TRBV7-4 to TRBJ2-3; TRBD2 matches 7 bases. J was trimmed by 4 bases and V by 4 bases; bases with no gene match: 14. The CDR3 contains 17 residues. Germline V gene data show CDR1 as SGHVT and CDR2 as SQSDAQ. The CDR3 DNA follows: TGTGCCAGCAGCTGCATACCCGAGGGGCGGGGGTCAGATACGCAGTATTTT. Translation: CASSCIPEGRGSDTQYF.